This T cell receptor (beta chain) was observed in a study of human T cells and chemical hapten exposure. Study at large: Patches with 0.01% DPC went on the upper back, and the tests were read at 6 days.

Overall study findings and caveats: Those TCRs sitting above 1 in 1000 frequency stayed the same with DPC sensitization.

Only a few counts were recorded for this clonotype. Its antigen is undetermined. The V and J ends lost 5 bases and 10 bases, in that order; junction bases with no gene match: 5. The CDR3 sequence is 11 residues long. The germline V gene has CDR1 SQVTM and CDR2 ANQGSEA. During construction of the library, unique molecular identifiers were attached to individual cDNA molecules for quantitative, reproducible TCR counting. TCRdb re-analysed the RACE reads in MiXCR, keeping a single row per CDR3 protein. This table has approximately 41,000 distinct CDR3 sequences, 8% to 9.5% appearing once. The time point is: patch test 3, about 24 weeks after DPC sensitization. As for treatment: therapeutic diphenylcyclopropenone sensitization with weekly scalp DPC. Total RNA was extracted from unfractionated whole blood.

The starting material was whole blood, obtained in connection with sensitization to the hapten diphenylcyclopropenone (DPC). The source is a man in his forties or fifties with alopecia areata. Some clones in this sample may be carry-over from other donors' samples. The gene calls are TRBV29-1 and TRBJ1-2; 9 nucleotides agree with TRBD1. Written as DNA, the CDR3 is TGCAGCGTTTGGGGACAGGGCGACTACACCTTC. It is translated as CSVWGQGDYTF.